These T cell receptor beta chains were read from a single sample in a study of blood T cell repertoires in COVID-19. Clones were read by immunoSEQ multiplex PCR, and TCRdb kept only the in-frame ones, dropping some. The sample yields 60,000 to 70,000 clones, roughly 80% seen once. Sequencing input: peripheral blood. Source of these receptors: a woman between 70 and 85 years old with acute or convalescent COVID-19. The CDR3 runs from the conserved cysteine through the conserved F or W. The D gene is left open where the match is weak. Rows may omit the clone size; those that give it use once, few, many or a size class.

j_call v_call d_call clone_size cdr3_aa cdr3_nt
TRBJ1-1 TRBV6-6 . . CASKQEGYTEAFF TGTGCCAGCAAACAGGAGGGTTACACTGAAGCTTTCTTT
TRBJ2-5 TRBV3-1/TRBV3-2 . once CASSQDRVETQYF TGTGCCAGCAGCCAAGACAGGGTGGAGACCCAGTACTTC
TRBJ1-1 TRBV6-5 TRBD1 . CASTGTGGTEAFF TGTGCCAGCACCGGGACAGGGGGCACTGAAGCTTTCTTT
TRBJ1-1 TRBV28 TRBD1 . CASRDRADSGAEAFF TGTGCCAGCAGGGACAGGGCTGACTCTGGCGCAGAAGCTTTCTTT
TRBJ2-4 TRBV25-1 . . CASSESGLAKNIQYF TGTGCCAGCAGTGAGAGCGGCCTAGCCAAAAACATTCAGTACTTC
TRBJ2-5 TRBV6-1 . . CASSEQSSAIARKGTQYF TGTGCCAGCAGTGAACAAAGTAGTGCTATAGCCAGAAAAGGGACCCAGTACTTC
TRBJ2-5 TRBV5-6 . . CASSLASGTQETQYF TGTGCCAGCAGCTTGGCTTCTGGGACTCAAGAGACCCAGTACTTC
TRBJ2-1 TRBV9 . . CASSVVGGYYNEQFF TGTGCCAGCAGCGTAGTTGGGGGCTACTACAATGAGCAGTTCTTC
TRBJ1-2 TRBV14 TRBD1 . CASSLHGGRGNYGYTF TGTGCCAGCAGCCTACACGGTGGCAGGGGGAACTATGGCTACACCTTC
TRBJ1-6 TRBV9 . . CASSVASETIYNSPLHF TGTGCCAGCAGCGTAGCGTCCGAGACAATATATAATTCACCCCTCCACTTT
TRBJ2-2 TRBV19 TRBD2 . CASRGDPARELFF TGTGCCAGCCGGGGGGACCCAGCACGGGAGCTGTTTTTT
TRBJ2-1 TRBV6-1 TRBD2 . CAGSAWTSGGANEQFF TGTGCCGGCAGTGCTTGGACTAGCGGGGGGGCCAATGAGCAGTTCTTC
TRBJ1-3 TRBV6-6 . few CASSYSAVPSGNTIYF TGTGCCAGCAGTTACTCGGCAGTGCCCTCTGGAAACACCATATATTTT
TRBJ2-5 TRBV7-9 TRBD2 . CASSPGLAGEGETQYF TGTGCCAGCAGCCCGGGACTAGCGGGGGAGGGAGAGACCCAGTACTTC
TRBJ1-2 TRBV5-8 . . CASSLEGDYGYTF TGTGCCAGCAGCTTGGAGGGGGACTATGGCTACACCTTC
TRBJ1-4 TRBV30 TRBD1 . CAWRIFERGRREKLFF TGTGCCTGGAGGATATTTGAGAGGGGGCGTCGGGAAAAACTGTTTTTT
TRBJ2-5 TRBV29-1 TRBD2 . CSVRTSQETQYF TGCAGCGTCCGGACTAGTCAAGAGACCCAGTACTTC
TRBJ1-6 TRBV6-5 . . CASTRSSYNSPLHF TGTGCCAGCACCAGAAGCTCCTATAATTCACCCCTCCACTTT
TRBJ2-1 TRBV7-2 . . CASSLERLGRNEQFF TGTGCCAGCAGCTTAGAACGACTAGGGAGGAATGAGCAGTTCTTC
TRBJ2-1 TRBV19 . . CASSIVTGGEQFF TGTGCCAGTAGTATAGTGACCGGCGGTGAGCAGTTCTTC
TRBJ1-6 TRBV2 . . CASRKEGTYNSPLHF TGTGCCAGCAGGAAGGAGGGTACCTATAATTCACCCCTCCACTTT
TRBJ1-4 TRBV5-1 TRBD1 . CASSSRETGGGEKLFF TGCGCCAGCAGTTCGAGGGAAACAGGGGGAGGTGAAAAACTGTTTTTT
TRBJ2-2 TRBV20-1 . once CSASPGGGTGELFF TGCAGTGCTAGTCCGGGGGGCGGCACCGGGGAGCTGTTTTTT
TRBJ2-3 TRBV2 . . CASTQGRGADTQYF TGTGCCAGCACACAGGGGCGGGGGGCGGATACGCAGTATTTT
TRBJ1-1 TRBV5-1 . . CASSLQGNTEAFF TGCGCCAGCAGCTTGCAGGGGAACACTGAAGCTTTCTTT
TRBJ1-5 TRBV27 . . CASSLFGGGGSNQPQHF TGTGCCAGCAGTTTATTTGGCGGGGGCGGTAGCAATCAGCCCCAGCATTTT
TRBJ1-1 TRBV27 TRBD1 . CASSQRQGYFSEAFF TGTGCCAGCAGTCAAAGACAGGGGTATTTCTCTGAAGCTTTCTTT
TRBJ1-5 TRBV5-6 . few CASSLGLSNQPQHF TGTGCCAGCAGCCTGGGACTGAGCAATCAGCCCCAGCATTTT
TRBJ1-1 TRBV5-1 TRBD1 . CASSRDRMNTEAFF TGCGCCAGCAGCCGGGACAGAATGAACACTGAAGCTTTCTTT
TRBJ2-2 TRBV7-9 TRBD2 few CASRGTSGESGELFF TGTGCCAGCAGGGGGACTAGCGGGGAATCCGGGGAGCTGTTTTTT
TRBJ2-5 TRBV5-6 TRBD1 . CASSRGTGNQETQYF TGTGCCAGCAGCCGTGGGACAGGGAACCAAGAGACCCAGTACTTC
TRBJ1-2 TRBV5-1 . . CASSLGSGGQGGYTF TGCGCCAGCAGCTTGGGGTCCGGGGGGCAGGGCGGCTACACCTTC
TRBJ2-1 TRBV24-1 TRBD2 . CATSDLAPLAGEAYNEQFF TGTGCCACCAGTGATTTAGCCCCACTAGCGGGGGAAGCCTACAATGAGCAGTTCTTC
TRBJ2-3 TRBV5-6 TRBD2 . CASSLRGGGRTDTQYF TGTGCCAGCAGCTTGCGCGGCGGGGGGCGCACAGATACGCAGTATTTT
TRBJ2-7 TRBV7-9 . . CASSLLQGQGEQYF TGTGCCAGCAGCTTATTACAGGGACAAGGCGAGCAGTACTTC
TRBJ1-6 TRBV10-2 . . CASMQVLRGSPLHF TGCGCCAGCATGCAGGTCCTTAGGGGGTCACCCCTCCACTTT
TRBJ1-3 TRBV19 . . CASSRSGRLFSGNTIYF TGTGCCAGTAGTAGATCGGGTCGACTGTTCTCTGGAAACACCATATATTTT
TRBJ2-4 TRBV6-5 TRBD2 . CASSYERGPRNIQYF TGTGCCAGCAGTTACGAGCGGGGGCCCCGGAACATTCAGTACTTC
TRBJ1-1 TRBV18 . . CASSNENRDTEAFF TGTGCCAGCTCAAACGAAAACCGGGACACTGAAGCTTTCTTT
TRBJ1-2 TRBV4-2 . . CASSQELGSPYGYTF TGTGCCAGCAGCCAAGAACTAGGATCGCCTTATGGCTACACCTTC
TRBJ1-5 TRBV19 . . CASRTAISNQPQHF TGTGCCAGTCGGACAGCTATTAGCAATCAGCCCCAGCATTTT
TRBJ1-3 TRBV4-2 . . CASTGTGGNTIYF TGTGCCAGTACAGGGACGGGGGGAAACACCATATATTTT
TRBJ2-3 TRBV12-5 . . CASGPRMGLSTDTQYF TGTGCTAGTGGCCCCCGGATGGGACTTAGCACAGATACGCAGTATTTT
TRBJ1-6 TRBV11-2 TRBD1 . CASSLEDRARDSPLHF TGTGCCAGCAGCTTAGAGGACAGGGCGCGCGATTCACCCCTCCACTTT